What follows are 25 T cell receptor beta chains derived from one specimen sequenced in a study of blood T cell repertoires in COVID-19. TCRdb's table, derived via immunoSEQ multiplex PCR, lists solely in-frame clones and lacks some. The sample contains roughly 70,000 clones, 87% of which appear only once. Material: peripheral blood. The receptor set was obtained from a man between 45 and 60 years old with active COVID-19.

CDR3 nucleotides: TGTGCCAGCAGCCTAATCGAAAATGAGCAGTTCTTC. Protein: CASSLIENEQFF. The chain uses TRBV11-1 and TRBJ2-1; D uncertain. CDR1 is SGHAT and CDR2 is FQDESV in the germline V gene (reference sequence). This CDR3 region has 12 residues. The V gene lost 5 bases and the J gene lost 7 bases, with 9 bases spanning the gap.

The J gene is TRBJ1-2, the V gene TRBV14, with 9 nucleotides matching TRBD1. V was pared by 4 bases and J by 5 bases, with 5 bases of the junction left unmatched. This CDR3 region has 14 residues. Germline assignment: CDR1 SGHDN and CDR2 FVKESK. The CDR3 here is CASSLQQGAYGYTF. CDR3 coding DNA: TGTGCCAGCAGCCTTCAACAGGGGGCGTATGGCTACACCTTC.

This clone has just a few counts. This CDR3 is CASSPGQGGLETQYF. CDR3 bases: TGTGCCAGCAGCCCAGGACAGGGCGGATTGGAGACCCAGTACTTC. The genes are TRBV11-2 and TRBJ2-5; the match to TRBD1 covers 8 bases. The CDR3 loop spans 15 amino acids. Germline V CDR1 and CDR2: SGHAT, FQNNGV. The junction had 10 bases not matched to a gene; V was cut back by 5 bases and J by 5 bases.

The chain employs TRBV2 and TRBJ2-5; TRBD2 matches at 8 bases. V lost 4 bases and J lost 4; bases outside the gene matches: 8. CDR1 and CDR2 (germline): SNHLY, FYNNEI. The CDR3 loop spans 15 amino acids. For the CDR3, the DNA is TGTGCCAGCAGTGCTCCGACTAGCGACGGAGAGACCCAGTACTTC. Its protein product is CASSAPTSDGETQYF.

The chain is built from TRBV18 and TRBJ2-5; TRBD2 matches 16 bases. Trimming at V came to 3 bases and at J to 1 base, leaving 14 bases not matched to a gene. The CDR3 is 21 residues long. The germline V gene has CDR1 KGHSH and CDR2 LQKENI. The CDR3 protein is CASSPMGLAGGPSNLQETQYF. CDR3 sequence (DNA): TGTGCCAGCTCACCCATGGGACTAGCGGGAGGGCCCTCGAACCTCCAAGAGACCCAGTACTTC.

As DNA, the CDR3 is TGTGCCAGCAGCCCTAGCGGGACCTATGAGCAGTTCTTC. It specifies CASSPSGTYEQFF. V is TRBV3-1 (or the pseudogene TRBV3-2) and J is TRBJ2-1; 9 positions match TRBD2. The germline gives CDR1 LGHDT, CDR2 YNNKEL (reference sequence). This CDR3 spans 13 amino acids. J lost 8 bases, V lost 4 bases, and 3 bases had no gene match.

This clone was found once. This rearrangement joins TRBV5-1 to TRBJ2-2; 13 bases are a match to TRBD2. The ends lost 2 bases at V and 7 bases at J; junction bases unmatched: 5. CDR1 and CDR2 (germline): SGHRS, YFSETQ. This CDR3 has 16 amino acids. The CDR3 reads CASSFGTSGMNGELFF. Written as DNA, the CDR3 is TGCGCCAGCAGCTTCGGGACTAGCGGGATGAACGGGGAGCTGTTTTTT.

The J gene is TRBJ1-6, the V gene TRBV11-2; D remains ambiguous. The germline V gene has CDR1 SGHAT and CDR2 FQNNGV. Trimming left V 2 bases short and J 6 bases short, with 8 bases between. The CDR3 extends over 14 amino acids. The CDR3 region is CASSLQVFNSPLHF. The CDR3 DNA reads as TGTGCCAGCAGCTTACAGGTTTTTAATTCACCCCTCCACTTT. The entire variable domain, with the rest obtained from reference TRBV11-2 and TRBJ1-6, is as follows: EAGVAQSPRYKIIEKRQSVAFWCNPISGHATLYWYQQILGQGPKLLIQFQNNGVVDDSQLPKDRFSAERLKGVDSTLKIQPAKLEDSAVYLCASSLQVFNSPLHFGNGTRLTVT.

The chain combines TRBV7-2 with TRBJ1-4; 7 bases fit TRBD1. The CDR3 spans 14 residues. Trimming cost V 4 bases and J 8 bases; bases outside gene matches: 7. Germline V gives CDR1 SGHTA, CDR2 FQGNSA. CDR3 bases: TGTGCCAGCAGCTCCCGACAGGGCCCCGAAAAACTGTTTTTT. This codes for CASSSRQGPEKLFF.

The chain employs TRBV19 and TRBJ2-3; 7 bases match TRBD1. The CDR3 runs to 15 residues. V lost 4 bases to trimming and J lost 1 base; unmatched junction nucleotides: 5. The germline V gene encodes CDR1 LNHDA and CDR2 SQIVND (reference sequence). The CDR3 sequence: CASSRGGRGTDTQYF. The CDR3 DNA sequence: TGTGCCAGTAGTAGAGGGGGCCGTGGCACAGATACGCAGTATTTT.

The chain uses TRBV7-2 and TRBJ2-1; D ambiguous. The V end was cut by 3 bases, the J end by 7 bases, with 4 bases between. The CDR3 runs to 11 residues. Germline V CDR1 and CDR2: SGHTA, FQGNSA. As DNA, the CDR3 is TGTGCCAGCAGCTTTCGTAATGAGCAGTTCTTC. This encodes CASSFRNEQFF.

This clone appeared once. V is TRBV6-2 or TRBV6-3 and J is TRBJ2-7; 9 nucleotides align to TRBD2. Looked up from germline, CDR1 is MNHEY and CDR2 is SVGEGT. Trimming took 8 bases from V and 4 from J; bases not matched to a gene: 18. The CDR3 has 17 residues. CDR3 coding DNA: TGTGCCAGCTGCCGGGACTTCAGCGGGAGGTTGGTATACGAGCAGTACTTC. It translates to CASCRDFSGRLVYEQYF.

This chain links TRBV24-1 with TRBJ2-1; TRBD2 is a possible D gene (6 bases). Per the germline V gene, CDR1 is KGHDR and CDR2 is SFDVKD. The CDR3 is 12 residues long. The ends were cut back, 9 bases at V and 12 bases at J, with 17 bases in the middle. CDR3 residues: CATDSFGGPQFF. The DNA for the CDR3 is TGTGCCACCGATAGCTTCGGAGGGCCGCAGTTCTTC.

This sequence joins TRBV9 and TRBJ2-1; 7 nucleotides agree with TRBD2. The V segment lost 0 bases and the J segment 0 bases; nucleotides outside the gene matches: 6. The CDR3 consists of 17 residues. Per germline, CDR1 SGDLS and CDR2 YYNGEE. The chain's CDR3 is CASSVGSGIASYNEQFF. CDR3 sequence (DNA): TGTGCCAGCAGCGTAGGGAGCGGGATTGCCTCCTACAATGAGCAGTTCTTC.

CDR3 DNA: TGTGCCAGCAGCCTGCCAGGAAACAGCTTGCAAGAGACCCAGTACTTC. Translating gives CASSLPGNSLQETQYF. The V call is TRBV28, the J call TRBJ2-5; D unresolved. The CDR3 runs to 16 residues. Per the germline V gene, CDR1 is MDHEN and CDR2 is SYDVKM. The V and J ends lost 6 bases and 2 bases respectively, with 19 bases between them.

In DNA form, the CDR3 reads TGTGCCAGCAGCTTAGGACCCCTAGCGGGAGCGGGGGAGACCCAGTACTTC. It codes for CASSLGPLAGAGETQYF. The chain carries TRBV7-2 and TRBJ2-5; 10 bases fit TRBD2. V was pared by 1 base and J by 5 bases, with 10 bases of the junction left unmatched. The CDR3 is 17 amino acids. CDR1 and CDR2 from the germline V gene are SGHTA and FQGNSA. Drawing the rest from reference TRBV7-2 and TRBJ2-5, the complete variable domain is GAGVSQSPSNKVTEKGKDVELRCDPISGHTALYWYRQSLGQGLEFLIYFQGNSAPDKSGLPSDRFSAERTGGSVSTLTIQRTQQEDSAVYLCASSLGPLAGAGETQYFGPGTRLLVL.

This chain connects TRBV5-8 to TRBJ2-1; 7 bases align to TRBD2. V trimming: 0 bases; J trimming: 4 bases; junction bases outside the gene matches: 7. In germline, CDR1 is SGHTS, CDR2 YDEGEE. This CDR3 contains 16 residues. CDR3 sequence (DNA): TGTGCCAGCAGCTTGGGAGTGGGCGGGGGTTACAATGAGCAGTTCTTC. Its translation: CASSLGVGGGYNEQFF. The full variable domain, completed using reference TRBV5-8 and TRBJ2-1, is EAGVTQSPTHLIKTRGQQATLRCSPISGHTSVYWYQQALGLGLQFLLWYDEGEERNRGNFPPRFSGRQFPNYSSELNVNALELEDSALYLCASSLGVGGGYNEQFFGPGTRLTVL.

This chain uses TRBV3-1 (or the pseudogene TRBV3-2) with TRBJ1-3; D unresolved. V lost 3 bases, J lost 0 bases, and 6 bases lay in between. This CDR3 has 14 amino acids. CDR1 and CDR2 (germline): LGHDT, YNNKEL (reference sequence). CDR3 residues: CASSQRVSGNTIYF. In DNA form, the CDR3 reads TGTGCCAGCAGCCAGAGGGTCTCTGGAAACACCATATATTTT.

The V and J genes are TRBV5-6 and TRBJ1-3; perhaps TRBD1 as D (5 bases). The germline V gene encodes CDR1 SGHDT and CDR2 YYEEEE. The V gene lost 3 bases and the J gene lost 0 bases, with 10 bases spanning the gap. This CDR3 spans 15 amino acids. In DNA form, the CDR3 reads TGTGCCAGCAGCTGGGGCGTTAGCTCTGGAAACACCATATATTTT. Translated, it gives CASSWGVSSGNTIYF.

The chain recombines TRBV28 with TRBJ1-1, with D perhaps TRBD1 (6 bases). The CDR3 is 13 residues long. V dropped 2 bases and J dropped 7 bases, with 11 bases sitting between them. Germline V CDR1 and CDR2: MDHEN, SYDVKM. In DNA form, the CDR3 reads TGTGCCAGCAGTTTACAGGGGCTCCGTGAAGCTTTCTTT. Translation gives CASSLQGLREAFF.

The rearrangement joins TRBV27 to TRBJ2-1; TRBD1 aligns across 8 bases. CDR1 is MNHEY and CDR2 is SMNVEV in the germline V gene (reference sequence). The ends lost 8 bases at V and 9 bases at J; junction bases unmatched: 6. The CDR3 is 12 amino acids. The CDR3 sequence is CASGQGYAEQFF. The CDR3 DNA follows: TGTGCCAGCGGACAGGGTTATGCTGAGCAGTTCTTC.

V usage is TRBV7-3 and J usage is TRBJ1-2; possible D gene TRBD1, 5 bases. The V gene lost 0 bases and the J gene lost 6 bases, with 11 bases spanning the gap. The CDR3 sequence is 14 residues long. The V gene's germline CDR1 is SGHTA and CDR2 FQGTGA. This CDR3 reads CASSLTQGGNGYTF. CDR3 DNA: TGTGCCAGCAGCTTAACGCAGGGAGGTAATGGCTACACCTTC.

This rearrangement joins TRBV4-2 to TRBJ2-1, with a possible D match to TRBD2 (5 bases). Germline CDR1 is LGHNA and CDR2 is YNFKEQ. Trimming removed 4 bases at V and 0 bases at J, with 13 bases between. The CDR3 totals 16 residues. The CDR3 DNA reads TGTGCCAGCAGCCGGGCATTAGGGAGCTCCTACAATGAGCAGTTCTTC. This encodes CASSRALGSSYNEQFF.

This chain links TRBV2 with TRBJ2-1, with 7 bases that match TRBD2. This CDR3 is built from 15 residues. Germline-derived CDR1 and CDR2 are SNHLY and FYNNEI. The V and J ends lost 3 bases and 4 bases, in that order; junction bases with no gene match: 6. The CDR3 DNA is TGTGCCAGCAGTGATTACCTAGCGGAATACAATGAGCAGTTCTTC. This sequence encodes CASSDYLAEYNEQFF.

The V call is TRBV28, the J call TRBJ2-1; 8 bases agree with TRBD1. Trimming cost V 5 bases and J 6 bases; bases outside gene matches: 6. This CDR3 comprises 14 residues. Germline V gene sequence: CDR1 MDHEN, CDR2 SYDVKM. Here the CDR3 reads CASSRQGPLNEQFF. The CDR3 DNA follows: TGTGCCAGCAGTCGACAGGGGCCTCTCAATGAGCAGTTCTTC.